The following is a T cell receptor beta chain sequence with its context. The target antigen is unknown. Assay: immunoSEQ multiplex PCR; the TCRdb copy retains only in-frame clones and omits some. The sample shows some 2 million clones, 85% to 95% of them seen only once. This sample was included in a study of shared clonotypes between healthy human individuals. Study-level background: CD4 naive cells filled three plates per donor, CD4 memory three, CD8 naive two and CD8 memory one. Whole-study results and caveats: A generally larger estimated richness was seen in naive subsets than in memory subsets.

The CDR3 contains 15 residues. Germline CDR1 reads MGHDK; CDR2 reads SYGVNS. Trimming stripped 8 bases from V and 5 bases from J, with 19 bases between. This clonotype was sampled from a young man in good health. The chain uses TRBV25-1 and TRBJ2-1, with D possibly matching TRBD2 (6 bases). Sequencing was performed on naive CD4+ T cells sorted from blood. As to subset: CD45RA+ positively selected. CDR3 amino acids: CASQPRDFPNNEQFF. In DNA, the CDR3 is TGTGCCAGCCAGCCCCGGGACTTCCCCAACAATGAGCAGTTCTTC.